The rows below give T cell receptor beta chains drawn from one sample of a study of blood T cell repertoires in COVID-19. The repertoire was sequenced with immunoSEQ multiplex PCR; TCRdb's copy has only in-frame clones and lacks some. The sample holds roughly 220,000 clones, approximately 81% seen once. The sequenced material came from peripheral blood. These receptors all stem from a man aged 25 to 40 with active or convalescent COVID-19. The CDR3 runs from the conserved cysteine through the conserved F or W. The D gene is left open where the match is weak. A row's size may be missing; if present it is once, few, many or a size class.

v_call	clone_size	d_call	j_call	cdr3_aa	cdr3_nt
TRBV16	-	TRBD1	TRBJ1-5	CASSPDGRGGDQPQHF	TGTGCCAGCAGCCCTGATGGGCGAGGGGGCGATCAGCCCCAGCATTTT
TRBV11-2	-	TRBD1	TRBJ1-4	CASSRQGLTNEKLFF	TGTGCCAGCAGTCGACAGGGGCTTACTAATGAAAAACTGTTTTTT
TRBV28	-	-	TRBJ2-5	CASSLGSVETQYF	TGTGCCAGCAGCCTCGGGTCAGTCGAGACCCAGTACTTC
TRBV7-2	-	TRBD1	TRBJ1-1	CASSFRAQGAGRTEAFF	TGTGCCAGCAGCTTTCGGGCACAGGGGGCGGGGAGAACTGAAGCTTTCTTT
TRBV6-5	-	TRBD1	TRBJ1-1	CASSFKGAEAFF	TGTGCCAGCAGTTTCAAGGGGGCAGAAGCTTTCTTT
TRBV2	-	TRBD2	TRBJ2-5	CASSEAIAGQETQYF	TGTGCCAGCAGTGAAGCAATAGCGGGGCAAGAGACCCAGTACTTC
TRBV7-9	-	-	TRBJ1-1	CASSSTDSADPEAFF	TGTGCCAGCAGCTCCACAGATTCAGCGGATCCTGAAGCTTTCTTT
TRBV4-1	-	TRBD2	TRBJ2-5	CASSQVGGGGETQYF	TGCGCCAGCAGCCAAGTCGGGGGCGGGGGGGAGACCCAGTACTTC
TRBV7-9	-	-	TRBJ1-5	CAVQQGGANQPQHF	TGTGCCGTCCAACAGGGAGGGGCCAATCAGCCCCAGCATTTT
TRBV5-8	-	-	TRBJ2-7	CASSYPTGVDYEQYF	TGTGCCAGCAGCTACCCGACAGGAGTTGACTACGAGCAGTACTTC
TRBV4-1	many	TRBD2	TRBJ2-1	CASSHHGLAAYNEQFF	TGCGCCAGCAGCCATCACGGACTAGCAGCATACAATGAGCAGTTCTTC
TRBV6-5	-	-	TRBJ1-1	CASSYVGGRRAEAFF	TGTGCCAGCAGTTACGTCGGGGGGCGGAGGGCTGAAGCTTTCTTT
TRBV5-6	-	-	TRBJ2-7	CASSIGQTYEQYF	TGTGCCAGCAGCATCGGACAGACCTACGAGCAGTACTTC
TRBV18	-	TRBD1	TRBJ2-2	CASSRSGQAYTGELFF	TGTGCCAGCTCACGCTCGGGACAGGCTTACACCGGGGAGCTGTTTTTT
TRBV9	-	TRBD1	TRBJ1-1	CASSVKQGFDTEAFF	TGTGCCAGCAGCGTTAAACAGGGGTTTGACACTGAAGCTTTCTTT
TRBV7-8	-	-	TRBJ1-3	CASSLGERSRGNTIYF	TGTGCCAGCAGCTTAGGGGAGCGATCTCGAGGAAACACCATATATTTT
TRBV11-1	few	TRBD1	TRBJ2-7	CASSWGQGGYEQYF	TGTGCCAGCAGTTGGGGACAGGGGGGATACGAGCAGTACTTC
TRBV19	-	-	TRBJ1-2	CASTLGGRIAYGYTF	TGTGCCAGTACCCTTGGGGGCAGAATAGCCTATGGCTACACCTTC
TRBV2	-	-	TRBJ1-2	CASSGTANYGYTF	TGTGCCAGCAGTGGGACAGCTAACTATGGCTACACCTTC
TRBV30	-	-	TRBJ1-1	CAWSPTREAFF	TGTGCCTGGAGTCCCACACGTGAAGCTTTCTTT
TRBV7-2	few	-	TRBJ1-1	CASSSLFRANTEAFF	TGTGCCAGCAGCTCCCTATTTAGAGCGAACACTGAAGCTTTCTTT
TRBV7-9	-	TRBD1	TRBJ1-1	CASSTYRGTEAFF	TGTGCCAGCAGCACCTACAGGGGAACCGAAGCTTTCTTT
TRBV4-2	-	TRBD2	TRBJ2-3	CASTSGTSGTDTQYF	TGTGCCAGCACATCCGGGACTAGCGGCACAGATACGCAGTATTTT
TRBV4-1	-	TRBD2	TRBJ2-5	CASSAGASGPTLETQYF	TGCGCCAGCAGCGCTGGGGCTAGCGGGCCCACTTTGGAGACCCAGTACTTC
TRBV7-3	-	-	TRBJ1-5	CASSPGGNQPQHF	TGTGCCAGCAGCCCTGGGGGGAATCAGCCCCAGCATTTT
TRBV7-9	-	-	TRBJ2-7	CASSLSQNSYEQYF	TGTGCCAGCAGCTTAAGTCAGAATTCCTACGAGCAGTACTTC
TRBV6-4	once	-	TRBJ1-6	CASSDQGLNNSPLHF	TGTGCCAGCAGTGACCAAGGACTAAATAATTCACCCCTCCACTTT
TRBV7-2	few	-	TRBJ1-3	CASTTGSGNTIYF	TGTGCCAGCACCACAGGGTCTGGAAACACCATATATTTT
TRBV24-1	-	TRBD2	TRBJ2-2	CATSAGTNAGELFF	TGTGCCACCAGCGCCGGGACTAACGCCGGGGAGCTGTTTTTT
TRBV24-1	-	-	TRBJ1-5	CATSDPSQGSNQPQHF	TGTGCCACCAGTGATCCGTCCCAGGGAAGCAATCAGCCCCAGCATTTT
TRBV5-1	-	-	TRBJ2-2	CASSLWGSRGSSTGELFF	TGCGCCAGCAGCTTGTGGGGATCTAGGGGGAGTAGCACCGGGGAGCTGTTTTTT
TRBV3-1/TRBV3-2	-	TRBD1	TRBJ1-4	CASSQRTSIGTAGEKLFF	TGTGCCAGCAGCCAAAGGACCTCCATAGGGACAGCGGGTGAAAAACTGTTTTTT
TRBV5-1	-	TRBD1	TRBJ1-1	CASSLGQGAAEAFF	TGCGCCAGCAGCCTGGGACAGGGGGCGGCTGAAGCTTTCTTT
TRBV7-9	-	TRBD2	TRBJ2-2	CASSPSGRAGEELFF	TGTGCCAGCAGCCCTAGCGGGAGGGCCGGGGAGGAGCTGTTTTTT
TRBV5-1	-	TRBD2	TRBJ2-2	CASSLLTSGPVGTGELFF	TGCGCCAGCAGCTTGTTGACTAGCGGGCCGGTAGGGACCGGGGAGCTGTTTTTT
TRBV7-2	-	-	TRBJ2-2	CASSLVAGRLTGELFF	TGTGCCAGCAGCTTAGTGGCTGGTCGCTTGACCGGGGAGCTGTTTTTT
TRBV7-3	-	TRBD2	TRBJ2-3	CASSLRASGTGDTQYF	TGTGCCAGCAGCTTACGGGCTAGCGGGACGGGAGATACGCAGTATTTT
TRBV7-2	once	-	TRBJ1-6	CASSLMRVSVNSPLHF	TGTGCCAGCAGCTTGATGAGGGTCTCGGTTAATTCACCCCTCCACTTT
TRBV3-1/TRBV3-2	-	-	TRBJ2-2	CASSRRGGRTGELFF	TGTGCCAGCTCCCGAAGGGGGGGTCGGACCGGGGAGCTGTTTTTT
TRBV28	many	TRBD1	TRBJ1-4	CASNGQGTLIGEKLFF	TGTGCCAGTAACGGACAGGGGACCCTAATCGGGGAAAAACTGTTTTTT
TRBV3-1/TRBV3-2	-	TRBD2	TRBJ2-5	CASSLTSGRVGETQYF	TGTGCCAGCAGCCTGACTAGCGGGAGAGTAGGGGAGACCCAGTACTTC
TRBV9	-	-	TRBJ2-2	CASSVDPGNTGELFF	TGTGCCAGCAGCGTAGATCCAGGGAACACCGGGGAGCTGTTTTTT